The present T cell receptor (beta chain) was sequenced within a study of blood T cells in healthy people across ages (dated by TCRdb to 2013 to 2016). The study in broad terms: Template switching captured roughly one uniquely barcoded TCR beta cDNA molecule per two T cells in model experiments. The donors were divided into four age groups: young (average around 16 years), middle-aged (approximately 39), aged (about 56) and long-lived (around 87). Two additional independent replicas of 1 million unique cDNA reads from the same blood draw were analyzed for two donors (one aged 18 to 29 and one aged 80 or older). Age-related changes in TCR beta repertoire diversity were measured in the study by deep sequencing normalized with unique cDNA molecular identifiers.

Looking up the germline V gene yields CDR1 SGHRS and CDR2 YFSETQ. Germline trimming amounts to 3 bases on V and 4 bases on J, with 5 as the count of junction bases outside the gene matches. From the cysteine through the phenylalanine, the CDR3 covers 14 amino acids. Only the CDR3 DNA stays, 42 bases, in frame from base 1. The library was built by means of 5' RACE. Sequencing took place on an Illumina HiSeq 2500. A second PCR of roughly 7 to 11 cycles was performed with a sample-barcoded 5' primer and a J-beta primer mix. Each TCR beta cDNA molecule received a unique molecular identifier from a template-switch 5' adaptor carrying 12 random nucleotides. Each sample yielded at least 3 million CDR3-containing paired-end reads. First-strand cDNA synthesis was performed from all RNA using the Mint cDNA synthesis kit, with priming by a TRBC-specific oligonucleotide. Following uracil-DNA glycosylase treatment, a first 18-cycle PCR with universal primers M1SS and BC2_uni_R was performed on all cDNA. Per the source publication's procedure: Each sample was normalized by randomly selecting 1 million high-quality reads, each carrying a distinct molecular identifier. Instead of being binned into consensus sequences, reads that shared molecular identifiers were thrown out. CDR3 identification, clonotype clustering and error correction used MiTCR with a Q25 quality threshold and the strictest error-elimination algorithm. A nonparametric unseen species model using Euler transformation provided a lower-bound estimate of total TCR beta diversity. TCRdb took the public reads, trimmed them with fastp at Q25, ran MiXCR for clone calling and kept in-frame beta chains. Each record represents a unique CDR3 protein, reported with the most common genes and DNA among its rows. The V and J calls were determined by TCRdb, not by the authors. The sample table holds hundreds of thousands of distinct CDR3 sequences, of which around 24% were seen once. The top ten hold approximately 10% of the sample.

Study-level results and caveats: Compared with the aged group, the long-lived group had more naive CD4+ T cells, fewer expanded clones and increased TCR diversity, suggesting age selection. Donor CMV infection status was unknown, potentially confounding age-related changes in expanded clonotypes. Observed TCR beta diversity correlated strongly with the percentage of naive T cells measured by flow cytometry. Estimates of total diversity based on one million sequenced T cells were considered lower bounds and underestimates. Since profiling was done on bulk unsorted PBMCs, naive and antigen-experienced compartments could not be conclusively compared. As age increased, observed TCR beta diversity per million T cells dropped in a roughly linear way, and a significant reduction was already evident by age about 40.

Only a few counts were recorded for this clonotype. The antigen this receptor binds is unknown. Within one base of it there is no much larger clone, and no base qualities were kept. The 40 or so donors, aged about 6 to 100 years, were systemically healthy Caucasian individuals from Russia. About 9.8 milliliters of peripheral blood were drawn from each donor into EDTA-treated Vacutainer tubes. PBMCs were isolated by Ficoll-Paque density-gradient centrifugation, with at least 7 million obtained per sample. Trizol reagent was used to extract total RNA from PBMCs, with at least 5 micrograms per sample. For every donor, an aliquot of PBMCs went through flow cytometry to measure the percentages of naive CD45RAhigh/CD27high T cells. This sample also appeared in a second study, on T cells of mothers and their children. As the second paper documents: Nine systemically healthy Caucasian individuals, comprising three mothers and their six children, were included as donors. cDNA synthesis used all of the extracted RNA, with roughly 1.5 ug of RNA in each 15 ul reaction. In the second PCR, the M1S primer added sample barcodes and 2-4 random nucleotides. More than 9 million TCR beta CDR3 reads were obtained from each mother, and 2.5 million to 3.5 million reads were obtained from each child. In both related and unrelated pairs, thymic selection shapes the output of TCR recombination in a similar way, with inherited differences having only a minor effect. Normalized repertoire overlap was always found to be slightly, but never significantly, higher in related mother-child pairs than in unrelated mother-child pairs. No persistent microchimeric T cell clones were found, with a detection sensitivity of 85 to 100 clones per million clonotypes. In the study, deep NGS was used to compare the TCR beta repertoires of mothers and children, and features distinguishing related mother-child pairs from unrelated individuals were sought. On average, the children were approximately 11 +/- 4 years old, while the mothers were approximately 41 +/- 4 years old. After adapter ligation was performed with NEBNext reagents, the libraries were sequenced on an Illumina HiSeq 2000 with 100+100 nt paired-end reads. To prevent cross-contamination, the mother and child libraries were prepared one month apart and sequenced in separate runs. For each donor, somewhere between about 450,000 and 2,100,000 distinct TCR beta clonotypes were identified. Naive TCR beta clonotypes were estimated from low-frequency clonotypes matched to each donor's FACS-determined naive share, without sorting.

The sample was blood. The V and J segments used are TRBV5-1 and TRBJ2-7; 9 of the junction bases match TRBD1. This receptor was identified in a boy aged 10-17 years in good health. The DNA sequence reads TGCGCCAGCAGCTCCGGGACAGGGAAATACGAGCAGTACTTC. Protein translation: CASSSGTGKYEQYF. Extended through the reference TRBV5-1 and TRBJ2-7 proteins, this CDR3 yields the full variable domain: KAGVTQTPRYLIKTRGQQVTLSCSPISGHRSVSWYQQTPGQGLQFLFEYFSETQRNKGNFPGRFSGRQFSNSRSEMNVSTLELGDSALYLCASSSGTGKYEQYFGPGTRLTVT.